The text below deals with one TCR beta chain. Data came from immunoSEQ multiplex PCR; TCRdb stores just in-frame clones and leaves some out. The table shows about 150,000 clones, with approximately 94% occurring only once. This sample stems from a study of control samples from healthy donors and cancer patients. There are 17 residues in the CDR3. Trimming pared 3 bases from V and 7 bases from J, leaving 22 bases between. From germline, CDR1 is LGHDT and CDR2 YNNKEL (reference sequence). Sequencing input: blood. The chain joins TRBV3-1 (or the pseudogene TRBV3-2) to TRBJ2-1; D gene uncertain. This TCR derives from a man aged 18-30 years in good health. This CDR3 is CASSQTPPSSFMNEQFF. The CDR3 coding sequence is TGTGCCAGCAGCCAGACCCCACCTAGTTCTTTTATGAATGAGCAGTTCTTC.